The 19 T cell receptor beta chains in this list originate from one sample, sequenced in a study of T cells in Graves' hyperthyroidism and ophthalmopathy. Amplification of TCR beta CDR3 regions used RNA as the template. TCR CDR3 regions were first amplified by RT-PCR with HTBI primers. A single record per CDR3 protein comes from TCRdb applying MiXCR to the multiplex PCR reads. The sample lists 250,000 to 400,000 distinct CDR3 sequences; roughly an eighth were seen once. The specimen was blood. The receptor set was obtained from a woman aged 40 to 50 with Graves' ophthalmopathy.

The chain joins TRBV5-6 to TRBJ2-7, with D possibly matching TRBD2 (5 bases). The CDR3 is 14 amino acids. Trimming took 4 bases from V and 4 from J, leaving 15 bases between them. CDR1 is SGHDT, CDR2 YYEEEE, per germline. The CDR3 reads CASSRTGEPYEQYF. DNA for the CDR3: TGTGCCAGCAGCAGGACTGGCGAGCCGTACGAGCAGTACTTC.

This clonotype was observed a handful of times. The V and J genes are TRBV7-9 and TRBJ2-5; tentatively, D is TRBD2 (5 bases). Germline V gene data show CDR1 as SEHNR and CDR2 as FQNEAQ (reference sequence). This CDR3 has 18 residues. The ends were cut back, 0 bases at V and 9 bases at J, with 26 bases in the middle. The CDR3 reads CASSLAEGRDDDSEAQYF. The DNA for the CDR3 is TGTGCCAGCAGCTTAGCGGAAGGTCGGGATGATGATTCGGAGGCCCAGTACTTC.

This clonotype was picked up a small number of times. The J gene is TRBJ2-2, the V gene TRBV6-6; the match to TRBD1 covers 11 bases. J lost 4 bases, V lost 0 bases, and 4 bases had no gene match. CDR1 and CDR2 from the germline V gene are MNHNY and SVGAGI (reference sequence). The length of the CDR3 is 17 residues. The CDR3 protein is CASSYSGQGARTGELFF. The DNA for the CDR3 is TGTGCCAGCAGTTACTCAGGACAGGGGGCGCGCACCGGGGAGCTGTTTTTT.

In this sample, this clonotype turned up many times. DNA for the CDR3: TGTGCCAGCAGTGAAGGGCGGGGGGGAAATGAGCAGTTCTTC. This translates into CASSEGRGGNEQFF. The genes are TRBV2 and TRBJ2-1, with 9 positions matching TRBD2. The CDR3 is 14 amino acids. Germline assignment: CDR1 SNHLY and CDR2 FYNNEI. V gave up 1 base and J gave up 7 bases; unmatched junction bases: 2. Based on the CDR3 plus reference TRBV2 and TRBJ2-1, the full variable domain is EPEVTQTPSHQVTQMGQEVILRCVPISNHLYFYWYRQILGQKVEFLVSFYNNEISEKSEIFDDQFSVERPDGSNFTLKIRSTKLEDSAMYFCASSEGRGGNEQFFGPGTRLTVL.

This clonotype has at least ten counts. V and J are TRBV19 and TRBJ2-7, with D maybe TRBD1 (5 bases). V lost 9 bases, J lost 0 bases, and 24 bases lay in between. CDR3 length: 17 amino acids. In germline, CDR1 is LNHDA, CDR2 SQIVND (reference sequence). CDR3 DNA: TGTGCCAGGCGCTTACCCCGGATAGGGGTTGACTCCTACGAGCAGTACTTC. This sequence encodes CARRLPRIGVDSYEQYF.

The chain employs TRBV25-1 and TRBJ1-6, with D possibly TRBD1 on 6 matching bases. The germline V gene has CDR1 MGHDK and CDR2 SYGVNS. The CDR3 has 13 amino acids. Trimming pared 2 bases from V and 14 bases from J, leaving 13 bases between. The CDR3 DNA sequence: TGTGCCAGCAGTGAAGCCCCCACAGGGACCCTCCACTTT. This gives the protein CASSEAPTGTLHF.

This clonotype was seen at least ten times. The chain employs TRBV20-1 and TRBJ2-7; 9 nucleotides line up with TRBD1. Germline values: CDR1 DFQATT, CDR2 SNEGSKA (reference sequence). This CDR3 is 14 amino acids long. Losses at the gene ends were 1 base for V and 3 bases for J; bases not matched to a gene: 4. The chain's CDR3 is CSARAGQGSYEQYF. CDR3 DNA: TGCAGTGCTAGAGCGGGACAGGGTAGCTACGAGCAGTACTTC.

The chain has TRBV3-1 and TRBJ2-7, with TRBD1 matching 10 bases. The CDR3 extends over 18 amino acids. J gave up 2 bases and V 0 bases, and 10 bases lay outside the gene matches. Germline loops: CDR1 LGHDT, CDR2 YNNKEL (reference sequence). CDR3 DNA: TGTGCCAGCAGCCAAGATCTTCGCTGGGACAGGGGAACCTACGAGCAGTACTTC. This sequence encodes CASSQDLRWDRGTYEQYF.

The rearrangement links TRBV30 to TRBJ1-1, with 9 bases aligning to TRBD1. Germline V gives CDR1 GTSNPN, CDR2 SVGIG (reference sequence). The CDR3 totals 12 residues. V lost 5 bases to trimming and J lost 4 bases; unmatched junction nucleotides: 2. Here the CDR3 reads CAWGQGSTEAFF. CDR3 DNA: TGTGCCTGGGGACAGGGGAGCACTGAAGCTTTCTTT.

This clonotype was recorded a few times. The rearrangement joins TRBV29-1 to TRBJ1-2; the D is unclear. Trimming left V 2 bases short and J 4 bases short, with 14 bases between. The CDR3 spans 14 residues. Germline CDR1 is SQVTM and CDR2 is ANQGSEA. The CDR3 region is CSVENPRPPYGYTF. The CDR3 nucleotides read TGCAGCGTTGAAAACCCCAGGCCCCCCTATGGCTACACCTTC.

In this sample, this clonotype turned up a few times. CDR3 residues: CSAKIAYEQYF. The CDR3 DNA follows: TGCAGTGCTAAAATAGCCTACGAGCAGTACTTC. The V call is TRBV20-1, the J call TRBJ2-7; D is uncertain. The CDR3 sequence is 11 residues long. The V end lost 4 bases, the J end lost 2 bases, and 6 bases lay between the germline ends. CDR1 and CDR2 (germline): DFQATT, SNEGSKA (reference sequence).

This clonotype was picked up a small number of times. The chain couples TRBV6-1 to TRBJ1-1, with D perhaps TRBD1 (5 bases). Deletions cut 8 bases from V and 5 bases from J, with 12 bases between. The CDR3 covers 12 residues. CDR1 is MNHNS, CDR2 SASEGT, per germline. Here the CDR3 DNA reads TGTGCCAGCGGGGGTCTTGGTACTGAAGCTTTCTTT. Translated, it gives CASGGLGTEAFF.

Only a few counts were recorded for this clonotype. This chain joins TRBV7-6 and TRBJ1-1; D gene ambiguous. Germline-derived CDR1 and CDR2 are SGHVS and FNYEAQ. Deletions cut 6 bases from V and 0 bases from J, with 8 bases between. The CDR3 is 13 amino acids. Here the CDR3 reads CASRHGMNTEAFF. The CDR3 DNA sequence: TGTGCCAGCAGGCACGGCATGAACACTGAAGCTTTCTTT. The whole variable domain, filled in from reference TRBV7-6 and TRBJ1-1, reads GAGVSQSPRYKVTKRGQDVALRCDPISGHVSLYWYRQALGQGPEFLTYFNYEAQQDKSGLPNDRFSAERPEGSISTLTIQRTEQRDSAMYRCASRHGMNTEAFFGQGTRLTVV.

This clonotype occurred many times. The rearrangement uses TRBV6-2 or TRBV6-3 and TRBJ2-1; D is uncertain. The CDR3 consists of 13 residues. Germline V lookup: CDR1 MNHEY, CDR2 SVGEGT. V was shortened by 4 bases and J by 5 bases, with 9 bases between the two germline ends. The CDR3, as DNA: TGTGCCAGCAGTTTCGACTGGGACAATGAGCAGTTCTTC. This translates into CASSFDWDNEQFF.

The V gene is TRBV29-1, the J gene TRBJ1-2; D unresolved. Trimming stripped 5 bases from V and 5 bases from J, with 6 bases between. From germline, CDR1 is SQVTM and CDR2 ANQGSEA. This CDR3 is 10 amino acids long. CDR3 nucleotide sequence: TGCAGCGTTCACTATTATGGCTACACCTTC. Its translation: CSVHYYGYTF.

This clonotype has ten or more counts. J is TRBJ2-1 and V is TRBV28, with 7 positions matching TRBD2. The germline V gene encodes CDR1 MDHEN and CDR2 SYDVKM. V was pared by 5 bases and J by 10 bases, with 5 bases of the junction left unmatched. The CDR3 has 12 residues. The chain's CDR3 is CASSGLRGEQFF. In nucleotides, the CDR3 is TGTGCCAGCAGTGGCCTGCGGGGGGAGCAGTTCTTC.

The rearrangement joins TRBV27 to TRBJ2-4, with 7 bases that match TRBD2. The CDR3 covers 18 residues. With 0 bases clipped from V and 0 bases from J, the junction kept 8 bases outside the gene matches. Per germline, CDR1 MNHEY and CDR2 SMNVEV (reference sequence). The CDR3 bases are TGTGCCAGCAGTTTATCGTACGGGAGGACCCTAGCCAAAAACATTCAGTACTTC. Translating it yields CASSLSYGRTLAKNIQYF.

This clonotype has only a few counts. Possible read error: a much larger clone is one base away. V and J are TRBV28 and TRBJ1-1; no firm D call. This CDR3 is 14 amino acids long. CDR1 is MDHEN and CDR2 is SYDVKM in the germline V gene. CDR3: CASSLVARNTEVFF. For the CDR3, the DNA is TGTGCCAGCAGTTTAGTCGCCCGGAACACTGAAGTTTTCTTT.

V and J are TRBV30 and TRBJ1-2; TRBD1 aligns across 8 bases. The germline gives CDR1 GTSNPN, CDR2 SVGIG (reference sequence). The CDR3 contains 14 residues. Unmatched junction bases numbered 7, after V lost 1 base and J lost 6 bases. The CDR3 spells CAWSADQGANGYTF. The DNA for the CDR3 is TGTGCCTGGAGTGCGGACCAGGGGGCGAATGGCTACACCTTC.